Included here is one T cell receptor beta chain sequence, with context. These data originate in a study of blood T cell repertoires in COVID-19. The CDR3 is made up of 13 amino acids. The V and J ends lost 5 bases and 4 bases, in that order; junction bases with no gene match: 4. Looked up from germline, CDR1 is SGHTA and CDR2 is FQGTGA. The protocol was immunoSEQ multiplex PCR, while the TCRdb copy is restricted to in-frame clones and leaves out a portion. Of 80,000 or so clones in the sample, about 83% are singletons; the top ten hold approximately 9.1%. The specimen was peripheral blood. This receptor was identified in a human donor in a cohort sampled during active COVID-19. The chain combines TRBV7-3 with TRBJ2-5; 7 bases fit TRBD2. The CDR3 loop reads CASSRSGAETQYF. CDR3 DNA: TGTGCCAGCAGCCGGAGCGGGGCAGAGACCCAGTACTTC. Drawing the rest from reference TRBV7-3 and TRBJ2-5, the complete variable domain is GAGVSQTPSNKVTEKGKYVELRCDPISGHTALYWYRQSLGQGPEFLIYFQGTGAADDSGLPNDRFFAVRPEGSVSTLKIQRTERGDSAVYLCASSRSGAETQYFGPGTRLLVL.